Here is one T cell receptor beta chain with its context. Germline CDR1 and CDR2: LGHNA and YSLEER. V shed 0 bases, J shed 11 bases, and the junction held 9 bases outside the gene matches. The CDR3 is 16 amino acids. The data originate from a study of blood T cell repertoires in COVID-19. Study-wide background: Whether acute or convalescent, the COVID-19 samples came from the United States, Italy and Spain. Nucleic acid was either cDNA or gDNA, and it came from T cells, B-cell-depleted T cells, or PBMCs.

In the original analysis: Using reference gene primer amplification, nucleated cell counts were estimated. Method: immunoSEQ multiplex PCR; TCRdb's copy keeps in-frame clones and lacks some. V and J calls and clone size are as listed in that table; D and trimming were resolved from the DNA. This table has 250,000 to 300,000 clones, approximately 90% appearing once. The sample consisted of peripheral blood. The chain uses TRBV4-3 and TRBJ1-4; 10 nucleotides align to TRBD1. The clonotype comes from a young man with active or convalescent COVID-19. CDR3 nucleotide sequence: TGCGCCAGCAGCCAAGAATGGACAGGGGGGCGAAAGAAACTGTTTTTT. Residues: CASSQEWTGGRKKLFF.